What follows describes a single T cell receptor beta chain. The data belong to a study of blood T cell repertoires in COVID-19. Cohort allocation depended upon clinical history that participants reported. Germline lookup yields CDR1 MNHEY and CDR2 SVGAGI. The CDR3 runs 12 residues. The V segment lost 8 bases and the J segment 6 bases; nucleotides outside the gene matches: 3. How the authors handled the data: Amplification with reference gene primers provided the estimates of nucleated cell counts. Produced via immunoSEQ multiplex PCR; TCRdb's table is partial and in-frame only. The DNA gave D and trimming, while V, J and clone size come from that table. Among a few hundred thousand clones listed, 80% to 90% were seen once.

V usage is TRBV6-5 and J usage is TRBJ2-2; TRBD1 agrees at 7 bases. Source material: PBMCs or T cells enriched from blood (not recorded which). The receptor's source is a woman in her late teens or twenties who had recovered from COVID-19. CDR3 loop: CASRDRSGELFF. CDR3 coding DNA: TGTGCCAGCCGGGACAGATCCGGGGAGCTGTTTTTT.